This T cell receptor beta chain was obtained from a study of PD-1 blockade in classical Hodgkin lymphoma. The table came from immunoSEQ multiplex PCR; TCRdb's copy has only in-frame clones and leaves some out. Of more than 25,000 clones detected, around 80% appear once; the ten largest clones hold about 0.62%. Time point here: cycle 4 day 1 (C4D1), after 5 to 7 weeks of nivolumab. The patients all showed relapse after autologous stem cell transplantation, while their brentuximab vedotin exposure varied. Magnetic depletion of unwanted cells isolated CD4+ T cells from thawed PBMCs. The CDR3 is 14 amino acids. Trimming shortened V by 2 bases and J by 2 bases, and 10 bases separated the two germline ends. Germline loops: CDR1 SGDLS, CDR2 YYNGEE.

This receptor was obtained from a human donor with classical Hodgkin lymphoma. Material: CD4+ T cells from blood, obtained before the fourth cycle of nivolumab. This chain connects TRBV9 to TRBJ1-1; D uncertain. The CDR3 loop is CASSVNPLNTEAFF. In nucleotides, the CDR3 is TGTGCCAGCAGCGTTAATCCACTCAACACTGAAGCTTTCTTT.